One and the same sample provided the 25 T cell receptor beta chains below, sequenced in a study of response to subunit inactivated influenza vaccine. MiXCR was run by TCRdb on the RT-PCR reads, yielding one entry per CDR3 protein. The repertoire holds around 490,000 distinct CDR3 sequences, with less than 8% as singletons. Sequenced material: PBMCs from blood, taken around 25 months after vaccination. Receptors were obtained from a man aged 45 to 75 who received an inactivated influenza vaccine.

In its sample, this clonotype was seen many times. The V gene is TRBV7-2, the J gene TRBJ2-1; D ambiguous. CDR3 length: 17 residues. Between the trimmed V and J ends, which lost 2 bases and 2 bases, there was a span of 16 bases. Germline V gene lookup returns CDR1 SGHTA and CDR2 FQGNSA. This CDR3 is CASSLKRTSGPYNEQFF. The CDR3 nucleotides are TGTGCCAGCAGCTTAAAGAGAACGTCAGGACCCTACAATGAGCAGTTCTTC.

The chain employs TRBV21-1 and TRBJ2-7; the table's D call TRBD2 went unverified against the DNA. TRBV21-1 is a pseudogene locus. CDR3 size: 15 residues. The CDR3, as DNA: TGTGCCAGCAGCAAAGCCCCCGGGACTCAGTACGAGCAGTACTTC. Its translation is CASSKAPGTQYEQYF.

This clonotype has only a few counts. This sequence joins TRBV10-3 and TRBJ1-2; D is unclear. The length of the CDR3 is 15 residues. Germline CDR1 and CDR2: ENHRY and SYGVKD. V lost 0 bases and J lost 2, with 10 bases in between. The CDR3 protein is CAISESGKPNYGYTF. The DNA for the CDR3 is TGTGCCATCAGTGAGTCGGGGAAACCAAACTATGGCTACACCTTC.

This clonotype was found a few times. The CDR3 loop reads CSASGEGISYEQYF. CDR3 coding DNA: TGCAGTGCCTCTGGGGAGGGTATCTCCTACGAGCAGTACTTC. The chain carries TRBV20-1 and TRBJ2-7, with 7 bases aligning to TRBD2. Trimming cost V 6 bases and J 0 bases; bases outside gene matches: 8. This CDR3 has 14 residues. Germline CDR1 is DFQATT and CDR2 is SNEGSKA (reference sequence).

The genes are TRBV28 and TRBJ2-7, with 10 positions matching TRBD1. Trimming removed 10 bases from V and 4 bases from J; junction bases left unmatched: 10. The CDR3 extends over 14 amino acids. In germline, CDR1 is MDHEN, CDR2 SYDVKM. CDR3 coding DNA: TGTGCCATCGAGACCGGGACAGGGGAATACGAGCAGTACTTC. Amino acid sequence: CAIETGTGEYEQYF.

The gene calls are TRBV21-1 and TRBJ1-1; the table's D gene call, TRBD1, was not cross checked with the DNA. TRBV21-1 has pseudogene status. The CDR3 consists of 15 residues. The CDR3 spells CASKKQGAWYTEAFF. The DNA of the CDR3 is TGTGCCAGCAAGAAACAGGGGGCTTGGTACACTGAAGCTTTCTTT.

This clonotype was seen repeatedly, ten times or more. The rearrangement links TRBV7-2 to TRBJ2-7, with 12 bases that match TRBD2. The CDR3 is 14 residues long. V dropped 8 bases and J dropped 4; count of bases not matched to a gene: 6. CDR1 is SGHTA, CDR2 FQGNSA, per germline. The CDR3 loop reads CASLRTSGVYEQYF. CDR3 in DNA: TGTGCCAGCCTACGGACTAGCGGGGTTTACGAGCAGTACTTC.

This clonotype turned up a few times. The rearrangement links TRBV29-1 to TRBJ2-3, with 8 bases that match TRBD1. The CDR3 runs to 14 residues. Germline assignment: CDR1 SQVTM and CDR2 ANQGSEA. V trimming: 8 bases; J trimming: 5 bases; junction bases outside the gene matches: 12. The CDR3 sequence: CSIDRGPGGDTQYF. The CDR3 region has the DNA TGCAGCATCGACAGGGGACCCGGTGGAGATACGCAGTATTTT.

This clonotype was seen only a few times. The CDR3 bases are TGTGCCACTAGATCCGGGACTAGCGGATACAATGAGCAGTTCTTC. Protein: CATRSGTSGYNEQFF. The gene calls are TRBV2 and TRBJ2-1, with TRBD2 matching 11 bases. CDR1 is SNHLY and CDR2 is FYNNEI in the germline V gene. The CDR3 length is 15 residues. Losses at the gene ends were 10 bases for V and 4 bases for J; bases not matched to a gene: 9.

With respect to this clonotype: Being one base from a much bigger clone, this may be a read error. The chain joins TRBV3-1 to TRBJ1-6; tentatively, D is TRBD1 (6 bases). The length of the CDR3 is 16 residues. V lost 1 base, J lost 7 bases, and 14 bases lay in between. Germline values: CDR1 LGHDT, CDR2 YNNKEL (reference sequence). CDR3 protein: CASSQGRIQGNSPLHF. CDR3 DNA sequence: TGTGCCAGCAGCCAAGGCAGGATACAGGGCAATTCACCCCTCCACTTT.

There are a few counts of this clonotype. The gene calls are TRBV10-3 and TRBJ1-4, with TRBD1 as a possible D gene (6 bases). The V and J ends lost 8 bases and 7 bases respectively, with 20 bases between them. Germline CDR1 reads ENHRY; CDR2 reads SYGVKD. This CDR3 contains 15 residues. The CDR3 protein is CAIGRGTGRTEKLFF. The CDR3 region has the DNA TGTGCCATCGGGCGTGGCACAGGGCGGACTGAAAAACTGTTTTTT.

The J gene is TRBJ1-1, the V gene TRBV18; a possible D gene is TRBD1 (6 bases). CDR1 is KGHSH, CDR2 LQKENI, per germline. The CDR3 covers 15 residues. V was pared by 3 bases and J by 5 bases, with 16 bases between. The chain's CDR3 is CASSPHREWGTEAFF. DNA for the CDR3: TGTGCCAGCTCACCGCACAGGGAATGGGGGACTGAAGCTTTCTTT.

The rearrangement joins TRBV5-1 to TRBJ2-7; D is unclear. Trimming took off 6 bases at V and 3 bases at J, with 13 bases between the two ends. The CDR3 loop spans 13 amino acids. Germline CDR1 SGHRS, CDR2 YFSETQ. The CDR3 coding sequence is TGCGCCAGCACCCCCCTTTCCGGCTACGAGCAGTACTTC. Protein: CASTPLSGYEQYF.

There are a few counts of this clonotype. The genes are TRBV3-1 and TRBJ1-1; TRBD1 might be the D (6 bases). V lost 4 bases, J lost 6 bases, and 12 bases lay in between. This CDR3 contains 13 residues. Germline V gives CDR1 LGHDT, CDR2 YNNKEL (reference sequence). The CDR3 nucleotides are TGTGCCAGCAGCCCCTACAGGGATTCTGAAGCTTTCTTT. The encoded protein is CASSPYRDSEAFF. The variable domain in full, with the rest retrieved from reference TRBV3-1 and TRBJ1-1, is DTAVSQTPKYLVTQMGNDKSIKCEQNLGHDTMYWYKQDSKKFLKIMFSYNNKELIINETVPNRFSPKSPDKAHLNLHINSLELGDSAVYFCASSPYRDSEAFFGQGTRLTVV.

This clonotype was counted ten times or more. The CDR3 nucleotides are TGCAGTGTAGGGAACGCTTACGAGCAGTACTTC. Translation: CSVGNAYEQYF. The chain has TRBV20-1 and TRBJ2-7, with D unclear. The CDR3 contains 11 residues. Germline V gene data show CDR1 as DFQATT and CDR2 as SNEGSKA (reference sequence). Trimming stripped 7 bases from V and 4 bases from J, with 11 bases between.

V and J are TRBV10-3 and TRBJ2-3; D unresolved. The CDR3 covers 14 residues. Germline V CDR1 and CDR2: ENHRY, SYGVKD. Between the trimmed V and J ends, which lost 3 bases and 0 bases, there was a span of 7 bases. The CDR3 DNA sequence: TGTGCCATCAGTGACGGTCTGAGCACAGATACGCAGTATTTT. Amino acid sequence: CAISDGLSTDTQYF.

The gene calls are TRBV12-3 or TRBV12-4 and TRBJ2-2, with TRBD1 identical over 12 bases. The ends lost 11 bases at V and 7 bases at J; junction bases unmatched: 8. CDR3 length: 14 residues. The CDR3 sequence: CAVRDRGRGGELFF. The CDR3 DNA is TGTGCCGTCCGGGACAGGGGGCGAGGCGGGGAGCTGTTTTTT.

A few counts support this clonotype. The rearrangement joins TRBV9 to TRBJ2-2; 7 bases line up with TRBD1. The length of the CDR3 is 16 residues. Per the germline V gene, CDR1 is SGDLS and CDR2 is YYNGEE. The V and J ends lost 0 bases and 5 bases, in that order; junction bases with no gene match: 7. The CDR3 sequence is CASSVGQGRGTGELFF. CDR3 nucleotide sequence: TGTGCCAGCAGCGTAGGACAGGGTAGGGGGACCGGGGAGCTGTTTTTT. The whole variable domain, filled in from reference TRBV9 and TRBJ2-2, reads DSGVTQTPKHLITATGQRVTLRCSPRSGDLSVYWYQQSLDQGLQFLIQYYNGEERAKGNILERFSAQQFPDLHSELNLSSLELGDSALYFCASSVGQGRGTGELFFGEGSRLTVL.

The table lists this clonotype with a few counts. CDR3 in amino acids: CASSLGLRERRSGELFF. CDR3 in DNA: TGTGCCAGCAGTTTAGGGTTGCGGGAGAGGAGGTCCGGGGAGCTGTTTTTT. The chain recombines TRBV12-3 or TRBV12-4 with TRBJ2-2, with TRBD2 matching 7 bases. The CDR3 totals 17 residues. V shed 1 base, J shed 6 bases, and the junction held 11 bases outside the gene matches.

This rearrangement joins TRBV20-1 to TRBJ2-3; 7 bases fit TRBD2. Germline V lookup: CDR1 DFQATT, CDR2 SNEGSKA (reference sequence). There are 15 residues in the CDR3. Unmatched junction bases numbered 6, after V lost 0 bases and J lost 3 bases. The CDR3 loop reads CSARDGGEVTDTQYF. The CDR3 coding sequence is TGCAGTGCTAGAGATGGGGGGGAAGTGACAGATACGCAGTATTTT.

This clonotype was seen a handful of times. V and J are TRBV6-5 and TRBJ1-4, with a weak D call TRBD1 (5 bases). The V gene lost 1 base and the J gene lost 1 base, with 7 bases spanning the gap. Germline V gene data show CDR1 as MNHEY and CDR2 as SVGAGI. This CDR3 is built from 15 residues. The CDR3 nucleotides read TGTGCCAGCAGTTACTGGGGGGGAACTAATGAAAAACTGTTTTTT. Amino acid sequence: CASSYWGGTNEKLFF.

There are many counts of this clonotype. The chain is built from TRBV29-1 and TRBJ2-1; 7 bases map to TRBD2. Germline lookup yields CDR1 SQVTM and CDR2 ANQGSEA. The J segment lost 5 bases and the V segment lost 4 bases, leaving 14 bases of the junction unmatched. The CDR3 is 16 amino acids. The CDR3 DNA is TGCAGCGTTGTCGTCCTTGGCGGGAGTCCCCACAATGAGCAGTTCTTC. Its translation is CSVVVLGGSPHNEQFF.

The table lists this clonotype with a few counts. The chain combines TRBV6-6 with TRBJ2-7; no firm D call. Trimming took 6 bases from V and 3 from J, leaving 12 bases between them. The CDR3 spans 13 residues. Germline CDR1 reads MNHNY; CDR2 reads SVGAGI (reference sequence). CDR3: CASRNSVSYEQYF. The DNA for the CDR3 is TGTGCCAGCAGGAACAGTGTGAGCTACGAGCAGTACTTC.

This clonotype was detected only a few times. The chain carries TRBV7-9 and TRBJ2-1; a weak D match, TRBD1 (5 bases). In germline, CDR1 is SEHNR, CDR2 FQNEAQ (reference sequence). The CDR3 extends over 16 amino acids. V lost 1 base, J lost 3 bases, and 13 bases lay in between. Written as DNA, the CDR3 is TGTGCCAGCAGCTTAGGGGCAGGGTATGTCTACAATGAGCAGTTCTTC. Amino acids: CASSLGAGYVYNEQFF.

The table lists this clonotype with a few counts. This chain connects TRBV6-1 to TRBJ2-7, with TRBD1 as a possible D gene (6 bases). The germline gives CDR1 MNHNS, CDR2 SASEGT. This CDR3 is 15 amino acids long. Trimming cost V 7 bases and J 0 bases, with 16 bases left between them. CDR3 nucleotide sequence: TGTGCCAGCAAAAAGACAGGCGGAAGCTCCTACGAGCAGTACTTC. Residues: CASKKTGGSSYEQYF.